The clone carrying this TCR beta chain was picked up a small number of times. Its antigen remains unidentified. This CDR3 has 15 residues. CDR1 is ENHRY, CDR2 SYGVKD, per germline. V lost 6 bases, J lost 7 bases, and 8 bases stayed unmatched. The sample comes from a study of identical twins. TCRdb reprocessed the 5' RACE reads via MiXCR and lists one record per CDR3 protein. The sample lists 450,000 or so distinct CDR3 sequences, more than 13% seen once, with around 0.57% in the top ten. Study-wide points: The models systematically underestimated how much out-of-frame TCR alpha was shared in monozygotic twins. Twins' excess sharing was less marked for out-of-frame beta sequences.

The data also belong to a second study, concerning yellow fever vaccine responses in identical twins.

The specimen sequenced was CD4+ T cells sorted from blood. The chain joins TRBV10-3 to TRBJ2-1, with 11 bases lining up with TRBD2. This clonotype was obtained from a woman aged 18-35 years in good health. The CDR3 DNA is TGTGCCATCAGAAATAGCGGGGGGGCGTGGAATGAGCAGTTCTTC. Translated, it gives CAIRNSGGAWNEQFF.